One T cell receptor (beta chain) is described in this entry. Its antigen is currently not known. Per-base quality was not reported, and no clone a single base away is much larger than it. To demonstrate the VDJtools post-analysis software, the study profiled TCR beta repertoires from the peripheral blood of about a dozen young patients with multiple sclerosis. Multiple sclerosis patients were children and adolescents aged 6 to 15 years. This specimen belongs to a study of post-analysis software for immune sequencing data (dated by TCRdb to the mid-2010s). Looking at the study overall: The recorded disease courses included relapsing-remitting, secondary progressive and progressive-relapsing multiple sclerosis, and some patients had no subtype annotation. The patient repertoires were set against around eleven previously published healthy control repertoires from donors whose ages ranged from roughly 6 to 26 years. A subset of samples was prepared in parallel using single-end sample barcoding, then pooled and co-amplified after Illumina adapter ligation. Here is what the overall study found, with its caveats: Normalized Chao1 diversity was significantly lower in multiple sclerosis patients than controls, suggesting substantial peripheral T-cell clonal expansion. Strong co-clustering of samples prepared in the same batch was shown by direct clustering with F measure, prompting a batch-effect correction. The control group was slightly older than the multiple sclerosis patient group. Significantly higher frequencies in patients than in controls were found for a handful of TRBV segments, including TRBV5-6, TRBV5-1 and TRBV20-1.

Measured from the cysteine to the phenylalanine, the CDR3 is 16 residues long. Only CDR3 DNA remains: 48 bases, in frame from the first base. Library preparation employed PCR. For sequencing, an Illumina HiSeq 2500 was employed. Unique molecular identifiers were incorporated into TCR beta cDNA libraries to reduce PCR and sequencing biases. Roughly 0.5 million cDNA molecules were obtained per 1 to 10 million input T cells, so each molecule approximated one T cell. Patient libraries were prepared and sequenced with the same protocol used for the earlier healthy control dataset. Within a given batch, samples were prepared together, multiplexed and sequenced on the same HiSeq lane. In the source study's methods: MIGEC handled the raw barcoded reads, throwing out single-read molecular identifier groups before consensus assembly and CDR3 extraction. Clonotype tables were post-analysed with VDJtools, and diversity was normalized by down-sampling all datasets to the smallest sample size. Repertoire overlap clustering matched CDR3 amino acid but not nucleotide sequences to correct batch-related cross-sample contamination. The public reads were reanalyzed by TCRdb: fastp trimming at Q25, MiXCR alignment, in-frame beta chains only. Rows with one shared CDR3 protein collapse into an entry with the most common genes and DNA. The V and J calls and clone size are TCRdb's, not the authors'. In all, the sample holds some 450,000 distinct CDR3 sequences, and less than 45% of those were seen once. Together, the top ten hold 12% of the sample.

The sequencing input was blood. The chain is assembled from TRBV1 and TRBJ2-7; TRBD1, the table's D call, was not compared with the DNA. TRBV1 is a pseudogene locus. The origin of this receptor is a girl aged 5 to 17 with multiple sclerosis. The DNA sequence follows: TGCACCAGCAGCCCACAGACAGGGGGTAATACCTACGAGCAGTACTTC. Translated, it gives CTSSPQTGGNTYEQYF.